This T cell receptor beta chain was sequenced during a study of human T cells and chemical hapten exposure. The study's findings and limits: Compared with pre-sensitization or healthy control sets, expanded TCRs clustered more.

As for time point: patch test 2, 6 weeks after DPC sensitization. Regarding treatment: therapeutic diphenylcyclopropenone sensitization with weekly scalp DPC. This clonotype was recorded many times. Antigen unknown. With V trimmed by 0 bases and J by 12 bases, 12 bases remained unmatched. This CDR3 contains 15 residues. The germline CDR1 and CDR2 sequences are SGHNT and YYREEE (reference sequence). TCRdb ran MiXCR on the RACE reads and lists one entry per CDR3 protein. The sample consists of 85,000 or so distinct CDR3 sequences, roughly 11% of them appearing once. The receptor was isolated from a young man with alopecia areata. Some clones in this sample may be carry-over from other donors' samples. The material sequenced was whole blood, taken in connection with sensitization to the hapten diphenylcyclopropenone (DPC). The rearrangement joins TRBV5-4 to TRBJ2-7; TRBD2 matches at 10 bases. The CDR3 loop reads CASSLELPAGGRLYF. CDR3 sequence (DNA): TGTGCCAGCAGCTTGGAATTACCAGCGGGGGGGAGATTGTACTTC.